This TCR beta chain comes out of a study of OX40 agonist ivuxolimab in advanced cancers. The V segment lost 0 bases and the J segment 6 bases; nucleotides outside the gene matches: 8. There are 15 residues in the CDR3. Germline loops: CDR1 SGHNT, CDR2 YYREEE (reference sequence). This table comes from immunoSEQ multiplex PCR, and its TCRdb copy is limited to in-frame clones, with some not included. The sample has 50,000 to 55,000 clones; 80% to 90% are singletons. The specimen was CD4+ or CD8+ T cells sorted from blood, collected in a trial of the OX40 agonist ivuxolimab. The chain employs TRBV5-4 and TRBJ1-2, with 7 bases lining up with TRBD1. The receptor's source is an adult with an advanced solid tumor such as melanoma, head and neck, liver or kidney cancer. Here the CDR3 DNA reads TGTGCCAGCAGCTTGGGGGAGGGGGCTCGGAATGGCTACACCTTC. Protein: CASSLGEGARNGYTF.